This T cell receptor beta chain was documented in a study of blood T cell repertoires in COVID-19. Looking at the study overall: The study drew acute and convalescent COVID-19 samples from the United States, Italy and Spain.

In the original analysis: How many nucleated cells were present was estimated from reference gene primer amplification. The table came from immunoSEQ multiplex PCR; TCRdb's copy has only in-frame clones and leaves some out. V, J and clone size are taken as reported in that table, and D and trimming were inferred from the DNA itself. The sample lists over 250,000 clones, about 85% occurring once. Germline values: CDR1 MGHRA, CDR2 YSYEKL. The CDR3 runs to 16 residues. Trimming left V 0 bases short and J 4 bases short, with 15 bases between. The TCR was taken from a man aged 55-75 years who had recovered from COVID-19. The material sequenced was peripheral blood. This chain connects TRBV4-1 to TRBJ2-5; TRBD2 might be the D (7 bases). The CDR3 DNA is TGCGCCAGCAGCCAAGATTTGCGGGGGCCTCGAGAGACCCAGTACTTC. As protein: CASSQDLRGPRETQYF.